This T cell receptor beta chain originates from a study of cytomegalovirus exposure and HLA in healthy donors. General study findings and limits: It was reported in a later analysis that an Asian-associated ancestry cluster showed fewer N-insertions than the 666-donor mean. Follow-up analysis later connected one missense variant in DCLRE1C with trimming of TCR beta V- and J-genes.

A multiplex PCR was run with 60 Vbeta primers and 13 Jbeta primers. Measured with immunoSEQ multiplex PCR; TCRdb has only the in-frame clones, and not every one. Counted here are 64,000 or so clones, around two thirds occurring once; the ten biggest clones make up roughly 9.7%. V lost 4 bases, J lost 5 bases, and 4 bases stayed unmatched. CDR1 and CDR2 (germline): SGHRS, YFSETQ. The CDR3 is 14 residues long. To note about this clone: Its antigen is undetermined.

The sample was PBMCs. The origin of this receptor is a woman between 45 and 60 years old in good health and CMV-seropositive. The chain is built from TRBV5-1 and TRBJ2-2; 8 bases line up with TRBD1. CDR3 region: CASSIGQGTGELFF. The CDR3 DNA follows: TGCGCCAGCAGCATAGGACAGGGAACCGGGGAGCTGTTTTTT.